The T cell receptor beta chain described here comes from a study of T cell changes during pregnancy in multiple sclerosis. Assay: immunoSEQ multiplex PCR; the TCRdb copy retains only in-frame clones and omits some. In the table there are about 70,000 clones, 75% to 95% of which are singletons. The TCR sequence derives from a female donor with multiple sclerosis, enrolled in a pregnancy study. The sample here was peripheral blood, taken in the first trimester of pregnancy.

CDR3 protein: CASSPGGLAASYNEQFF. CDR3 nucleotides: TGCGCCAGCAGCCCCGGGGGACTAGCGGCCTCCTACAATGAGCAGTTCTTC. The genes are TRBV5-1 and TRBJ2-1; 11 nucleotides agree with TRBD2. Germline V gene sequence: CDR1 SGHRS, CDR2 YFSETQ. The ends lost 4 bases at V and 0 bases at J; junction bases unmatched: 6. CDR3 length: 17 amino acids. Filled out from reference TRBV5-1 and TRBJ2-1, the complete variable domain reads KAGVTQTPRYLIKTRGQQVTLSCSPISGHRSVSWYQQTPGQGLQFLFEYFSETQRNKGNFPGRFSGRQFSNSRSEMNVSTLELGDSALYLCASSPGGLAASYNEQFFGPGTRLTVL.